Listed below are T cell receptor beta chains from one sample, sequenced in a study of shared clonotypes between healthy human individuals. Measured with immunoSEQ multiplex PCR; TCRdb has only the in-frame clones, and not every one. The sample has 1,400,000 or so clones, around 98.5% seen once. Sequences were obtained from naive CD4+ T cells sorted from blood. The receptors shown here come from a man between 25 and 39 years old in good health. The CDR3 runs from the conserved cysteine through the conserved F or W. The D gene is left open where the match is weak. Expanded clones are given a class, and other clones once, few, many or no size at all.

v_call: TRBV2
d_call: TRBD1
j_call: TRBJ1-1
clone_size: NA
cdr3_aa: CASRLTGDFSEAFF
cdr3_nt: TGTGCCAGCAGACTGACAGGGGATTTCTCTGAAGCTTTCTTT

v_call: TRBV4-1
d_call: NA
j_call: TRBJ2-1
clone_size: NA
cdr3_aa: CASSQEAHNEQFF
cdr3_nt: TGCGCCAGCAGCCAAGAGGCTCACAATGAGCAGTTCTTC

v_call: TRBV19
d_call: NA
j_call: TRBJ2-7
clone_size: NA
cdr3_aa: CASSIETGRSYEQYF
cdr3_nt: TGTGCCAGTAGTATAGAGACAGGACGATCCTACGAGCAGTACTTC

v_call: TRBV12-5
d_call: NA
j_call: TRBJ1-1
clone_size: NA
cdr3_aa: CASGLGGKVNEAFF
cdr3_nt: TGTGCTAGTGGTCTCGGGGGGAAGGTAAATGAAGCTTTCTTT

v_call: TRBV6-6
d_call: TRBD1
j_call: TRBJ2-6
clone_size: NA
cdr3_aa: CASSRQGNPGANVLTF
cdr3_nt: TGTGCCAGCAGTCGACAGGGGAATCCTGGGGCCAACGTCCTGACTTTC

v_call: TRBV7-3
d_call: TRBD2
j_call: TRBJ2-1
clone_size: NA
cdr3_aa: CASSPIGTSGYNEQFF
cdr3_nt: TGTGCCAGCAGCCCAATTGGGACTAGCGGATACAATGAGCAGTTCTTC

v_call: TRBV5-1
d_call: NA
j_call: TRBJ2-7
clone_size: NA
cdr3_aa: CASSLETISPYEQYF
cdr3_nt: TGCGCCAGCAGCCTGGAGACTATATCGCCCTACGAGCAGTACTTC

v_call: TRBV7-6
d_call: NA
j_call: TRBJ2-7
clone_size: NA
cdr3_aa: CASSLVFGLYEQYF
cdr3_nt: TGTGCCAGCAGCTTAGTATTCGGACTCTACGAGCAGTACTTC

v_call: TRBV18
d_call: NA
j_call: TRBJ1-1
clone_size: NA
cdr3_aa: CASSPPAGRTPEAFF
cdr3_nt: TGTGCCAGCTCACCACCGGCAGGGCGAACGCCTGAAGCTTTCTTT

v_call: TRBV5-8
d_call: NA
j_call: TRBJ2-7
clone_size: NA
cdr3_aa: CASSLAQGPYEQYF
cdr3_nt: TGTGCCAGCAGCTTGGCCCAGGGTCCTTACGAGCAGTACTTC

v_call: TRBV6-5
d_call: NA
j_call: TRBJ1-1
clone_size: NA
cdr3_aa: CASSTGTEAFF
cdr3_nt: TGTGCCAGCAGTACCGGGACAGAAGCTTTCTTT

v_call: TRBV5-3
d_call: NA
j_call: TRBJ1-1
clone_size: NA
cdr3_aa: CASSLRLTDEAFF
cdr3_nt: TGTGCCAGCAGCTTGCGCCTGACAGACGAAGCTTTCTTT

v_call: TRBV29-1
d_call: NA
j_call: TRBJ1-3
clone_size: NA
cdr3_aa: CSVRQSSGNTIYF
cdr3_nt: TGCAGCGTTCGACAGAGTTCTGGAAACACCATATATTTT

v_call: TRBV7-9
d_call: TRBD2
j_call: TRBJ2-1
clone_size: NA
cdr3_aa: CASSPQRGSYNEQFF
cdr3_nt: TGTGCCAGCAGCCCCCAGCGGGGCTCCTACAATGAGCAGTTCTTC

v_call: TRBV28
d_call: NA
j_call: TRBJ1-5
clone_size: NA
cdr3_aa: CASSRGARGEPQHF
cdr3_nt: TGTGCCAGCTCCCGCGGGGCGCGGGGTGAGCCCCAGCATTTT

v_call: TRBV6-5
d_call: NA
j_call: TRBJ1-5
clone_size: NA
cdr3_aa: CASSPTSREPQHF
cdr3_nt: TGTGCCAGCAGTCCGACATCCCGGGAGCCCCAGCATTTT

v_call: TRBV5-8
d_call: TRBD1
j_call: TRBJ1-4
clone_size: NA
cdr3_aa: CASSQGDRGDEKLFF
cdr3_nt: TGTGCCAGCAGCCAAGGGGACAGGGGGGATGAAAAACTGTTTTTT

v_call: TRBV6-6
d_call: TRBD2
j_call: TRBJ2-3
clone_size: once
cdr3_aa: CASSSSGREYF
cdr3_nt: TGTGCCAGCAGTTCTAGCGGGAGGGAGTATTTT

v_call: TRBV11-2
d_call: NA
j_call: TRBJ1-1
clone_size: NA
cdr3_aa: CASSLNPGTEAFF
cdr3_nt: TGTGCCAGCAGCTTAAACCCGGGCACTGAAGCTTTCTTT

v_call: TRBV18
d_call: NA
j_call: TRBJ2-1
clone_size: NA
cdr3_aa: CASSPLTGTPSYNEQFF
cdr3_nt: TGTGCCAGCTCACCCCTAACCGGGACACCCTCCTACAATGAGCAGTTCTTC